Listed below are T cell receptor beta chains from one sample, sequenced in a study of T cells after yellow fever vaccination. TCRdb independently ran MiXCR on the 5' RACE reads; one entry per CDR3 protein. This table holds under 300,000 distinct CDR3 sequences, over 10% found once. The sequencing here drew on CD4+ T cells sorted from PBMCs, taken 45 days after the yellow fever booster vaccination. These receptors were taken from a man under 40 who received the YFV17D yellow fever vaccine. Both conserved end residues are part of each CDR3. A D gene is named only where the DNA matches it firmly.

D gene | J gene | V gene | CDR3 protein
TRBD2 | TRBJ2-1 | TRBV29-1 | CSLSGTSPSSYNEQFF
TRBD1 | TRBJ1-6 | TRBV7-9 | CASSTGQGLHF
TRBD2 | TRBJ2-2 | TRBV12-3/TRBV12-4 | CASSLVGTGGNTGELFF
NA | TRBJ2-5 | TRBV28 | CASSVTSQETQYF
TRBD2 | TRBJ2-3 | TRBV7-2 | CASSLGTAGGPYF
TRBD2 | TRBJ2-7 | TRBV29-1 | CSVEGTLSGRTGEQYF
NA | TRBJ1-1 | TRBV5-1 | CASSSPLNTEAFF
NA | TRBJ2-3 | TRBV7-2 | CASSFDLGTQYF
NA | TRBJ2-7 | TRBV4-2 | CASSQGDLSYEQYF
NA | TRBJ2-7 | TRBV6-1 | CASSLAPRREQYF
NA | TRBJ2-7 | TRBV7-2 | CASSLGGSNNEQYF
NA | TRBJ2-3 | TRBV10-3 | CAINGGVPDTQYF
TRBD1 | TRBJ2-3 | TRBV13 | CASSRPGQSTDTQYF
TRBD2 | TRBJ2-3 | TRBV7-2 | CGSSLVFSGSPDTQYF
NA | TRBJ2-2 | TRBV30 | CAWSPGHSNTGELFF
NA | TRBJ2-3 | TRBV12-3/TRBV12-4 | CASASGGADTQYF
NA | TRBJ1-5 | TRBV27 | CASSSMLGGNQPQHF
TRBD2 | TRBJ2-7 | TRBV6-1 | CASSRGGRAYEQYF
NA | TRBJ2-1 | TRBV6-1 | CASSARAAGGTINEQFF
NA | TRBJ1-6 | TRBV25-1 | CASNGVGGYNSPLHF
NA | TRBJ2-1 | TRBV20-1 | CSADRGQRDNEQFF
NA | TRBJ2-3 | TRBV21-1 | CASSIPLGILFDTQYF
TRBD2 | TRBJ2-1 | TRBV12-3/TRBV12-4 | CASSRRTSGNSYNEQFF
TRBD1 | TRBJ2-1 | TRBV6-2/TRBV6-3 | CASSYGPDRGVLRNYYNEQFF
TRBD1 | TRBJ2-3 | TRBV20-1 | CSRGRTDTQYF
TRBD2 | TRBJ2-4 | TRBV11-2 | CASCGLGGNIQYF
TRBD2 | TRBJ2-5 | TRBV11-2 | CASSLEGSGRGGYQETQYF
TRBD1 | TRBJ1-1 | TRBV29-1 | CSAWDSWTTEAFF
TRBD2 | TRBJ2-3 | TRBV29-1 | CSVTSGGEDTQYF
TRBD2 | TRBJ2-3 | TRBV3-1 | CASSQGLAGLSDTQYF
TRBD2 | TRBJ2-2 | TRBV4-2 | CASSQPGTSATGELFF
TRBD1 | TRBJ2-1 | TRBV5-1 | CASSQDRGLNEQFF
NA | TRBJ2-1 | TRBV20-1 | CSAFSDLSVRPFF
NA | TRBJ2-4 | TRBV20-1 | CSARDREVRGTKNIQYF